This record looks at one TCR beta chain sequence and its context. The sample holds one count of this clone. Its binding antigen is unknown. No much larger clone exists at a distance of one base, and base qualities are not known. This entry belongs to a study of blood T cell repertoires in COVID-19 (TCRdb year 2020). Turning to the overall study: Samples from collaborators originated in the United States, Italy and Spain and spanned both the acute and convalescent phases of COVID-19. Where available, HLA class I and class II types were taken from metadata supplied by the sample provider and were not determined by assay-based typing. The prospective study material was composed of cDNA or gDNA derived from T cells, B-cell-depleted T cells, or PBMCs. A freely available public database, intended as a resource for researchers studying the immune response to SARS-CoV-2, is where the repertoires were released. Samples were obtained from the ongoing ImmuneRACE study (first 160 participants) and from over 1,000 subjects provided by 6 global collaborators. The sample metadata nearly always contained a de-identified subject ID, COVID-19 status, age in years and sex. The dataset comprised deeply sampled blood TCRbeta repertoires from subjects exposed to, actively infected with, or recovered from COVID-19. What the work shows at the level of the full study, not this receptor alone: The amount of clinical and demographic metadata varied by source and participant and was provided uncurated.

The immunoSEQ Assay, a bias-controlled multiplex PCR, was used to amplify TCRbeta CDR3 regions from genomic DNA. As for the original processing: Within the assay, amplification of reference gene primers was used to estimate how many nucleated cells each sample contained. To quantify the absolute abundance of each unique TCRbeta CDR3 rearrangement, sequence reads were collapsed and filtered. Productive Simpson clonality was computed per sample as the square root of Simpson's diversity index over productive rearrangements. Held by TCRdb, this immuneACCESS table contains in-frame sequences only and omits some clones. Under half of the omission traces to an unresolved V gene where checked; the cause of the rest is unknown. V and J calls and clone size are copied from that table; D and trimming were computed from the DNA. The sample table contains over 400,000 clones; only one count was recorded for roughly nine tenths of them. Under 8.5% of the sample is in the top ten clones.

The germline ends are 8 bases apart after V is trimmed by 1 base and J by 2 bases. Reading from cysteine to phenylalanine, the CDR3 counts 14 amino acids. Only the CDR3 part of the read is kept: 42 bases, read in frame from the first base. The germline V gene sets CDR1 to MNHEY and CDR2 to SVGAGI. One collaborating source in Seattle enrolled patients during active infection and followed them longitudinally through the course of disease. Each collaborating institution followed its own protocols to collect whole blood in K2EDTA tubes. For TCRbeta analysis, collaborators shipped samples in one of three forms: frozen whole blood, isolated PBMCs, or DNA extracted from either of those sample types.

The sequenced sample consisted of peripheral blood. The V gene is TRBV6-5 and the J gene is TRBJ1-1; no D gene call is confident. The sequence was collected from a woman aged 45-59 years with COVID-19, enrolled during active disease. The bases read TGTGCCAGCAGTTACTATAGAGGTAACACTGAAGCTTTCTTT. This sequence encodes CASSYYRGNTEAFF.